This T cell receptor (beta chain) was captured in a study of T cells in Graves' hyperthyroidism and ophthalmopathy. In regard to this clonotype: Its antigen is unknown.

RNA transcripts yielded amplified TCR beta CDR3 regions. HTBI primers were employed in a first-round RT-PCR of the TCR CDR3. TCRdb re-called the multiplex PCR reads through MiXCR, storing one row per CDR3 protein. The table lists 300,000 to 450,000 distinct CDR3 sequences, about 15% of them singletons, with approximately 11% in the top ten. General study points: Most expanded thyroid clonotypes above 0.001 recurred in blood.

The source is a woman aged 55-75 years with Graves' hyperthyroidism. Sequencing used blood.

The CDR3 DNA reads TGTGCCAGCAGCGCCGGGACTAGCGGGTTTGGCTCCTACAATGAGCAGTTCTTC. This gives the protein CASSAGTSGFGSYNEQFF. The chain combines TRBV5-4 with TRBJ2-1; TRBD2 matches at 12 bases. CDR3 length: 18 residues. Germline V CDR1 and CDR2: SGHNT, YYREEE (reference sequence). V lost 4 bases and J lost 0; bases outside the gene matches: 8.